A single sample gave rise to the 32 T cell receptor beta chains below, sequenced in a study of cytomegalovirus exposure and HLA in healthy donors. PCR primers comprised 60 Vbeta and 13 Jbeta primers. The table came from immunoSEQ multiplex PCR; TCRdb's copy has only in-frame clones and leaves some out. The table includes around 120,000 clones, 60% to 80% detected once. The sequencing sample was made of PBMCs. The receptors shown here come from a man in his forties or fifties in good health and CMV-seropositive.

V is TRBV29-1 and J is TRBJ2-1; TRBD2 matches at 9 bases. CDR1 and CDR2 from the germline V gene are SQVTM and ANQGSEA. The CDR3 totals 14 residues. V was clipped by 4 bases and J by 7 bases; unmatched bases: 8. CDR3 DNA: TGCAGCGTTGTGGTTAGCGGGAGCCGGAATGAGCAGTTCTTC. It translates to CSVVVSGSRNEQFF.

V gene TRBV9 combines with J gene TRBJ2-3; D call uncertain. With 0 bases removed from V and 0 bases from J, the gap between germline ends came to 8 bases. Per germline, CDR1 SGDLS and CDR2 YYNGEE. The CDR3 length is 15 residues. The DNA of the CDR3 is TGTGCCAGCAGCGTAGGAGATTTTAGCACAGATACGCAGTATTTT. This encodes CASSVGDFSTDTQYF.

The chain has TRBV6-6 and TRBJ1-1; D is unresolved. V was cut by 3 bases and J by 1 base, with 9 bases left in between. Germline CDR1 and CDR2: MNHNY and SVGAGI (reference sequence). The CDR3 totals 14 residues. CDR3 sequence (DNA): TGTGCCAGCAGTTATACGGGTGGGAACACTGAAGCTTTCTTT. Protein: CASSYTGGNTEAFF.

This clone was detected once. The chain uses TRBV7-2 and TRBJ1-5; perhaps TRBD1 as D (5 bases). Germline assignment: CDR1 SGHTA and CDR2 FQGNSA. V lost 4 bases to trimming and J lost 3 bases, with 10 bases between them. This CDR3 comprises 14 residues. CDR3 amino acids: CASSSHRNNQPQHF. CDR3 DNA: TGTGCCAGCAGCTCCCACAGGAACAATCAGCCCCAGCATTTT. The full variable domain, with the rest looked up from reference TRBV7-2 and TRBJ1-5, is GAGVSQSPSNKVTEKGKDVELRCDPISGHTALYWYRQSLGQGLEFLIYFQGNSAPDKSGLPSDRFSAERTGGSVSTLTIQRTQQEDSAVYLCASSSHRNNQPQHFGDGTRLSIL.

The genes are TRBV5-1 and TRBJ2-2; weak D call: TRBD1 (5 bases). CDR3 size: 15 residues. The germline CDR1 and CDR2 sequences are SGHRS and YFSETQ. Trimming cost V 4 bases and J 5 bases, with 15 bases left between them. The CDR3 is CASSGQGRETGELFF. CDR3 bases: TGCGCCAGCAGCGGGCAGGGAAGAGAGACCGGGGAGCTGTTTTTT. Variable domain in full (rest from reference TRBV5-1 and TRBJ2-2): KAGVTQTPRYLIKTRGQQVTLSCSPISGHRSVSWYQQTPGQGLQFLFEYFSETQRNKGNFPGRFSGRQFSNSRSEMNVSTLELGDSALYLCASSGQGRETGELFFGEGSRLTVL.

The chain employs TRBV7-2 and TRBJ2-1, with no clear D. The V gene lost 5 bases and the J gene lost 9 bases, with 14 bases spanning the gap. CDR1 is SGHTA and CDR2 is FQGNSA in the germline V gene. CDR3 length: 13 amino acids. The CDR3 region has the DNA TGTGCCAGCAGCATATCCTCGGGTGGTGAGCAGTTCTTC. Translated: CASSISSGGEQFF. Variable domain in full (rest from reference TRBV7-2 and TRBJ2-1): GAGVSQSPSNKVTEKGKDVELRCDPISGHTALYWYRQSLGQGLEFLIYFQGNSAPDKSGLPSDRFSAERTGGSVSTLTIQRTQQEDSAVYLCASSISSGGEQFFGPGTRLTVL.

The chain recombines TRBV2 with TRBJ2-1, with D possibly matching TRBD1 (6 bases). The CDR3 length is 13 residues. The V end lost 7 bases, the J end lost 6 bases, and 13 bases lay between the germline ends. Germline CDR1 reads SNHLY; CDR2 reads FYNNEI. CDR3 loop: CASKSQGSNEQFF. The CDR3 nucleotides are TGTGCCAGCAAATCGCAGGGGAGCAATGAGCAGTTCTTC.

The chain combines TRBV29-1 with TRBJ1-4, with TRBD1 matching over 7 bases. V lost 7 bases to trimming and J lost 6 bases; unmatched junction nucleotides: 8. Germline V lookup: CDR1 SQVTM, CDR2 ANQGSEA. CDR3 size: 13 residues. DNA of the CDR3: TGCAGCGCACAGGGACAGCCCCATGAAAAACTGTTTTTT. It yields the protein CSAQGQPHEKLFF. The full variable domain, its missing parts supplied by reference TRBV29-1 and TRBJ1-4, is SAVISQKPSRDICQRGTSLTIQCQVDSQVTMMFWYRQQPGQSLTLIATANQGSEATYESGFVIDKFPISRPNLTFSTLTVSNMSPEDSSIYLCSAQGQPHEKLFFGSGTQLSVL.

The rearrangement links TRBV9 to TRBJ1-2; TRBD1 might be the D (5 bases). Germline V gives CDR1 SGDLS, CDR2 YYNGEE. This CDR3 is built from 13 residues. Trimming left V 3 bases short and J 2 bases short, with 8 bases between. The CDR3 region has the DNA TGTGCCAGCAGCGCGCAGGGAAACTATGGCTACACCTTC. Translating gives CASSAQGNYGYTF. Drawing the rest from reference TRBV9 and TRBJ1-2, the complete variable domain is DSGVTQTPKHLITATGQRVTLRCSPRSGDLSVYWYQQSLDQGLQFLIQYYNGEERAKGNILERFSAQQFPDLHSELNLSSLELGDSALYFCASSAQGNYGYTFGSGTRLTVV.

The gene calls are TRBV4-2 and TRBJ2-1; 10 positions match TRBD1. V gave up 1 base and J gave up 6 bases; unmatched junction bases: 3. Germline assignment: CDR1 LGHNA and CDR2 YNFKEQ. The CDR3 consists of 15 residues. CDR3 DNA sequence: TGTGCCAGCAGCCAAGGGGGGACAGGGGTCAATGAGCAGTTCTTC. This translates into CASSQGGTGVNEQFF.

V and J are TRBV2 and TRBJ2-7; D unclear. This CDR3 comprises 14 residues. Germline CDR1 reads SNHLY; CDR2 reads FYNNEI. Deletions cut 2 bases from V and 0 bases from J, with 8 bases between. In DNA form, the CDR3 reads TGTGCCAGCAGTGAACTACGTAGCTCCTACGAGCAGTACTTC. Encoded protein: CASSELRSSYEQYF.

The J gene is TRBJ2-7, the V gene TRBV11-3; D remains unclear. Trimming pared 5 bases from V and 7 bases from J, leaving 15 bases between. This CDR3 spans 13 amino acids. CDR1 and CDR2 from the germline V gene are SGHNT and YENEEA. In DNA form, the CDR3 reads TGTGCCAGCAGCCTCAGAGGTACGTCGGAGCAGTACTTC. It translates to CASSLRGTSEQYF.

This clone was detected a few times. The J gene is TRBJ2-1, the V gene TRBV6-5; 8 bases are a match to TRBD2. Per germline, CDR1 MNHEY and CDR2 SVGAGI. The CDR3 length is 14 residues. Losses at the gene ends were 6 bases for V and 9 bases for J; bases not matched to a gene: 10. CDR3 DNA: TGTGCCAGCAGATTAGCGGGGACAAGGAGTGAGCAGTTCTTC. Amino acid sequence: CASRLAGTRSEQFF.

The chain is built from TRBV30 and TRBJ1-2; D unclear. The germline gives CDR1 GTSNPN, CDR2 SVGIG (reference sequence). The V and J ends lost 0 bases and 7 bases respectively, with 9 bases between them. CDR3 size: 12 residues. In DNA, the CDR3 is TGTGCCTGGAGTGTACTGCGTGTTGGCTACACCTTC. Protein: CAWSVLRVGYTF. The whole variable domain, remainder taken from reference TRBV30 and TRBJ1-2, is SQTIHQWPATLVQPVGSPLSLECTVEGTSNPNLYWYRQAAGRGLQLLFYSVGIGQISSEVPQNLSASRPQDRQFILSSKKLLLSDSGFYLCAWSVLRVGYTFGSGTRLTVV.

The chain joins TRBV21-1 to TRBJ1-5. TRBV21-1 is reported as a pseudogene. This CDR3 is built from 17 residues. The CDR3 sequence: CASSKEGRDYSNQPQHF. Here the CDR3 DNA reads TGTGCCAGCAGCAAAGAGGGGAGGGATTATAGCAATCAGCCCCAGCATTTT.

The rearrangement uses TRBV5-1 and TRBJ2-2; TRBD2 matches 8 bases. Per the germline V gene, CDR1 is SGHRS and CDR2 is YFSETQ. The V gene end was trimmed by 3 bases and the J gene end by 6 bases; junction bases not matched to a gene: 7. This CDR3 is built from 15 residues. CDR3 residues: CASSWESGSSGELFF. The CDR3 nucleotides read TGCGCCAGCAGCTGGGAAAGCGGGAGTTCCGGGGAGCTGTTTTTT.

This clone was detected only a few times. CDR3 amino acids: CASINSLRHQPQHF. The CDR3 bases are TGTGCCAGCATTAACAGCTTACGCCATCAGCCCCAGCATTTT. The chain joins TRBV6-6 to TRBJ1-5; D is unclear. The germline gives CDR1 MNHNY, CDR2 SVGAGI (reference sequence). The CDR3 is made up of 14 amino acids. Trimming stripped 7 bases from V and 5 bases from J, with 15 bases between.

CDR3 in DNA: TGTGCCAGCAGGATGACCGACAGGGACTATAATTCACCCCTCCACTTT. This encodes CASRMTDRDYNSPLHF. V is TRBV28 and J is TRBJ1-6, with 7 bases aligning to TRBD1. Germline lookup yields CDR1 MDHEN and CDR2 SYDVKM. The CDR3 contains 16 residues. V shed 6 bases, J shed 3 bases, and the junction held 8 bases outside the gene matches.

The chain is built from TRBV2 and TRBJ2-1; TRBD1 agrees at 9 bases. The CDR3 is 15 amino acids. Trimming at V came to 6 bases and at J to 5 bases, leaving 8 bases not matched to a gene. Germline loops: CDR1 SNHLY, CDR2 FYNNEI. DNA for the CDR3: TGTGCCAGCAGCCTCTGGGGACAGGGTAACAATGAGCAGTTCTTC. Its protein product is CASSLWGQGNNEQFF.

This sequence joins TRBV6-1 and TRBJ1-4; 7 positions match TRBD1. CDR3 length: 12 amino acids. Per germline, CDR1 MNHNS and CDR2 SASEGT. J lost 7 bases, V lost 6 bases, and 2 bases had no gene match. Here the CDR3 DNA reads TGTGCCAGCAGGACAGGGAGTGAAAAACTGTTTTTT. It is translated as CASRTGSEKLFF.

The V gene is TRBV15, the J gene TRBJ2-7, with D possibly TRBD1 on 6 matching bases. Germline CDR1 reads LNHNV; CDR2 reads YYDKDF (reference sequence). This CDR3 spans 12 amino acids. Trimming took off 0 bases at V and 13 bases at J, with 13 bases between the two ends. The CDR3 DNA sequence: TGTGCCACCAGCAGAGACCTTGACAGGCACTACTTC. Translation gives CATSRDLDRHYF. The complete variable domain, with remaining parts taken from reference TRBV15 and TRBJ2-7, reads DAMVIQNPRYQVTQFGKPVTLSCSQTLNHNVMYWYQQKSSQAPKLLFHYYDKDFNNEADTPDNFQSRRPNTSFCFLDIRSPGLGDTAMYLCATSRDLDRHYFGPGTRLTVT.

The V call is TRBV7-8, the J call TRBJ2-1, with D perhaps TRBD2 (6 bases). V shed 5 bases and J shed 3 bases, with 14 bases lying between them. From germline, CDR1 is SGHVS and CDR2 FQNEAQ. CDR3 length: 15 amino acids. The CDR3 region is CASSLLGTDYNEQFF. Here the CDR3 DNA reads TGTGCCAGCAGCCTCCTAGGGACTGACTACAATGAGCAGTTCTTC.

The chain carries TRBV5-4 and TRBJ1-2, with a possible D match to TRBD1 (6 bases). This CDR3 has 14 residues. Deletions cut 4 bases from V and 3 bases from J, with 13 bases between. The germline CDR1 and CDR2 sequences are SGHNT and YYREEE (reference sequence). The CDR3 DNA reads as TGTGCCAGCAGCGGGGGCCAAAGGGACTATGGCTACACCTTC. Its translation: CASSGGQRDYGYTF.

The chain couples TRBV9 to TRBJ1-2, with 7 bases lining up with TRBD1. The CDR3 sequence is 15 residues long. V lost 4 bases to trimming and J lost 3 bases; unmatched junction nucleotides: 9. Germline V gene lookup returns CDR1 SGDLS and CDR2 YYNGEE. CDR3 sequence (DNA): TGTGCCAGCAGCCAGGGACAGCCGGCGGACTATGGCTACACCTTC. The encoded protein is CASSQGQPADYGYTF.

The chain links TRBV4-2 to TRBJ1-1; 7 bases are a match to TRBD1. The junction had 7 bases not matched to a gene; V was cut back by 0 bases and J by 0 bases. CDR1 and CDR2 (germline): LGHNA, YNFKEQ. CDR3 length equals 17 residues. The DNA of the CDR3 is TGTGCCAGCAGCCAAGAACGGGACAGCTCCATGAACACTGAAGCTTTCTTT. Protein sequence: CASSQERDSSMNTEAFF.

This chain connects TRBV2 to TRBJ2-1; 13 bases agree with TRBD2. The germline gives CDR1 SNHLY, CDR2 FYNNEI. The CDR3 is 13 residues long. V shed 6 bases and J 16 bases; nucleotides not matched to a gene: 9. The DNA of the CDR3 is TGTGCCAGCAGGGGTACTAGCGGGGGGGCTATTTTCTTC. Its translation: CASRGTSGGAIFF.

The gene calls are TRBV7-9 and TRBJ2-7; TRBD1 matches at 7 bases. The CDR3 is made up of 15 amino acids. The V gene end was trimmed by 5 bases and the J gene end by 5 bases; junction bases not matched to a gene: 12. In germline, CDR1 is SEHNR, CDR2 FQNEAQ (reference sequence). CDR3 coding DNA: TGTGCCAGCAGCGCGACCGGGACAGAGAGAGACGAGCAGTACTTC. Its protein product is CASSATGTERDEQYF. The complete variable domain, with remaining parts taken from reference TRBV7-9 and TRBJ2-7, reads DTGVSQNPRHKITKRGQNVTFRCDPISEHNRLYWYRQTLGQGPEFLTYFQNEAQLEKSRLLSDRFSAERPKGSFSTLEIQRTEQGDSAMYLCASSATGTERDEQYFGPGTRLTVT.

The chain combines TRBV7-8 with TRBJ1-3, with 10 bases that match TRBD1. The V gene's germline CDR1 is SGHVS and CDR2 FQNEAQ. With 3 bases clipped from V and 4 bases from J, the junction kept 6 bases outside the gene matches. This CDR3 contains 16 residues. DNA for the CDR3: TGTGCCAGCAGCTTCCGGACAGGGGGAGGAGGAAACACCATATATTTT. Residues: CASSFRTGGGGNTIYF.

V usage is TRBV5-1 and J usage is TRBJ2-5; possibly TRBD1 for D (6 bases). V dropped 3 bases and J dropped 3 bases, with 15 bases sitting between them. Germline V gene lookup returns CDR1 SGHRS and CDR2 YFSETQ. This CDR3 is built from 15 residues. The CDR3 protein is CASSSTGRREETQYF. CDR3 in DNA: TGCGCCAGCAGCTCCACAGGGCGCCGGGAAGAGACCCAGTACTTC.

Only a few counts were recorded for this clone. The gene calls are TRBV5-6 and TRBJ1-1; no clear D gene. This CDR3 is built from 14 residues. Trimming left V 1 base short and J 1 base short, with 8 bases between. Germline loops: CDR1 SGHDT, CDR2 YYEEEE. The CDR3 nucleotides read TGTGCCAGCAGCTTGATCCGGGGGAACACTGAAGCTTTCTTT. This encodes CASSLIRGNTEAFF.

The rearrangement joins TRBV9 to TRBJ2-7, with D tentatively TRBD2 (6 bases). With 4 bases removed from V and 5 bases from J, the gap between germline ends came to 16 bases. Germline loops: CDR1 SGDLS, CDR2 YYNGEE. This CDR3 has 14 amino acids. The CDR3 protein is CASSPRGSGNEQYF. The CDR3 bases are TGTGCCAGCAGCCCCCGCGGTAGCGGAAACGAGCAGTACTTC.

This rearrangement joins TRBV7-2 to TRBJ2-3; no clear D gene. Looked up from germline, CDR1 is SGHTA and CDR2 is FQGNSA. V was pared by 5 bases and J by 0 bases, with 9 bases between. This CDR3 has 14 residues. The CDR3 here is CASSASRSTDTQYF. Here the CDR3 DNA reads TGTGCCAGCAGCGCTTCTCGGAGCACAGATACGCAGTATTTT.